What follows are 27 T cell receptor beta chains derived from one specimen sequenced in a study of T cell responses to AZD1222 COVID-19 vaccine. TCRdb's table, derived via immunoSEQ multiplex PCR, lists solely in-frame clones and lacks some. Among approximately 50,000 clones, 80% to 90% were seen once, and the ten largest hold 14% to 15%. The material sequenced was peripheral blood, taken on day 0 of AZD1222 vaccination. These receptors originate from an adult in good health.

The chain employs TRBV7-9 and TRBJ2-1; 9 nucleotides line up with TRBD2. The trim removed 5 bases at V and 9 bases at J, leaving 11 bases unmatched. The germline V gene has CDR1 SEHNR and CDR2 FQNEAQ (reference sequence). CDR3 length: 15 residues. The CDR3 DNA follows: TGTGCCAGCAGCGACGGGACTAGCACTATCAGTGAGCAGTTCTTC. Protein: CASSDGTSTISEQFF.

CDR3 DNA: TGTGCCAGCAGCTTGGCTCAGGGGTTAACGAATGGCTACACCTTC. Its protein is CASSLAQGLTNGYTF. The chain combines TRBV5-6 with TRBJ1-2; D might be TRBD1 (6 bases). V shed 0 bases and J shed 6 bases, with 15 bases lying between them. This CDR3 has 15 amino acids. Germline V lookup: CDR1 SGHDT, CDR2 YYEEEE.

The chain has TRBV4-1 and TRBJ2-1; 13 bases are shared with TRBD2. CDR1 is MGHRA and CDR2 is YSYEKL in the germline V gene. The CDR3 extends over 19 amino acids. The J segment lost 5 bases and the V segment lost 4 bases, leaving 14 bases of the junction unmatched. The CDR3 reads CASSPLRTSGRGPNNEQFF. DNA of the CDR3: TGCGCCAGCAGCCCCCTGAGGACTAGCGGGAGAGGGCCCAACAATGAGCAGTTCTTC.

V gene TRBV15 combines with J gene TRBJ1-6; perhaps TRBD1 as D (5 bases). The V end was cut by 8 bases, the J end by 7 bases, with 15 bases between. The CDR3 length is 14 residues. In germline, CDR1 is LNHNV, CDR2 YYDKDF (reference sequence). CDR3 amino acids: CATGGGTENSPLHF. DNA for the CDR3: TGTGCCACCGGGGGTGGGACGGAGAATTCACCCCTCCACTTT.

This sequence joins TRBV3-1 (or the pseudogene TRBV3-2) and TRBJ1-2; TRBD1 matches at 8 bases. The V segment lost 4 bases and the J segment 5 bases; nucleotides outside the gene matches: 6. The CDR3 extends over 14 amino acids. CDR1 is LGHDT, CDR2 YNNKEL, per germline (reference sequence). The CDR3 sequence: CASSPGDRWYGYTF. Here the CDR3 DNA reads TGTGCCAGCAGCCCTGGGGACAGGTGGTATGGCTACACCTTC.

CDR3 DNA: TGTGCCAGCAATCGGGACATCTCTGGAAACACCATATATTTT. Translation: CASNRDISGNTIYF. The chain employs TRBV6-9 and TRBJ1-3; maybe TRBD1 (6 bases). This CDR3 has 14 amino acids. Deletions cut 7 bases from V and 0 bases from J, with 10 bases between. Germline V gene lookup returns CDR1 MNHGY and CDR2 SVAAGI.

This rearrangement joins TRBV14 to TRBJ2-6; D unclear. This CDR3 is 15 amino acids long. Trimming removed 0 bases from V and 5 bases from J, with 8 bases in between. Per germline, CDR1 SGHDN and CDR2 FVKESK. CDR3 bases: TGTGCCAGCAGCCAAGATGTCGGCCGGGCCAACGTCCTGACTTTC. Its translation is CASSQDVGRANVLTF.

The chain employs TRBV7-2 and TRBJ2-2; TRBD2 aligns across 7 bases. The germline CDR1 and CDR2 sequences are SGHTA and FQGNSA. CDR3 length: 16 amino acids. The V segment lost 5 bases and the J segment 4 bases; nucleotides outside the gene matches: 10. This CDR3 reads CASSPASGAVTGELFF. Here the CDR3 DNA reads TGTGCCAGCAGCCCAGCTAGCGGAGCAGTCACCGGGGAGCTGTTTTTT. Full variable domain (rest looked up from reference TRBV7-2 and TRBJ2-2): GAGVSQSPSNKVTEKGKDVELRCDPISGHTALYWYRQSLGQGLEFLIYFQGNSAPDKSGLPSDRFSAERTGGSVSTLTIQRTQQEDSAVYLCASSPASGAVTGELFFGEGSRLTVL.

This clone was seen only once. The V call is TRBV7-8, the J call TRBJ1-1, with TRBD1 matching over 7 bases. This CDR3 has 15 amino acids. Germline CDR1 is SGHVS and CDR2 is FQNEAQ. J gave up 2 bases and V 3 bases, and 6 bases lay outside the gene matches. The chain's CDR3 is CASSFHRQGNTEAFF. CDR3 DNA: TGTGCCAGCAGCTTCCACCGACAGGGTAACACTGAAGCTTTCTTT.

In its sample, this clone was seen a few times. J is TRBJ1-2 and V is TRBV4-1; 10 bases match TRBD1. After removal of 1 base from V and 6 bases from J, the junction contained 8 bases not matched to a gene. The CDR3 covers 16 residues. The germline V gene encodes CDR1 MGHRA and CDR2 YSYEKL. The DNA of the CDR3 is TGCGCCAGCAGCCAAGGCACGACAGGGGGCGCGGATGGCTACACCTTC. This translates into CASSQGTTGGADGYTF.

The count of this clone is one. CDR3: CASSGGTTGYEQYF. CDR3 coding DNA: TGTGCCAGCAGCGGAGGGACTACCGGGTACGAGCAGTACTTC. This sequence joins TRBV7-9 and TRBJ2-7; the match to TRBD2 covers 7 bases. In germline, CDR1 is SEHNR, CDR2 FQNEAQ (reference sequence). Trimming took 5 bases from V and 4 from J; bases not matched to a gene: 8. This CDR3 has 14 residues.

J is TRBJ1-1 and V is TRBV19; D not resolved. Trimming shortened V by 5 bases and J by 1 base, and 8 bases separated the two germline ends. Per the germline V gene, CDR1 is LNHDA and CDR2 is SQIVND (reference sequence). The CDR3 is 13 residues long. CDR3: CASSYGRNTEAFF. Here the CDR3 DNA reads TGTGCCAGTAGTTACGGTCGGAACACTGAAGCTTTCTTT.

A single count supports this clone. V usage is TRBV10-3 and J usage is TRBJ2-7, with 7 bases lining up with TRBD2. V dropped 2 bases and J dropped 7; count of bases not matched to a gene: 5. The CDR3 loop spans 13 amino acids. Germline V gene lookup returns CDR1 ENHRY and CDR2 SYGVKD. The chain's CDR3 is CAISETSAGEQYF. The CDR3 bases are TGTGCCATCAGTGAGACTAGCGCGGGGGAGCAGTACTTC.

CDR3: CATSLGGNTIYF. The CDR3 DNA is TGTGCCACCTCTCTAGGGGGAAACACCATATATTTT. The chain links TRBV7-9 to TRBJ1-3, with D unclear. CDR3 length: 12 residues. Germline lookup yields CDR1 SEHNR and CDR2 FQNEAQ (reference sequence). V shed 10 bases and J shed 4 bases, with 11 bases lying between them.

This clone is a singleton in its sample. The gene calls are TRBV4-1 and TRBJ2-7; TRBD1 agrees at 7 bases. Germline CDR1 is MGHRA and CDR2 is YSYEKL. The CDR3 has 16 residues. J gave up 2 bases and V 0 bases, and 7 bases lay outside the gene matches. CDR3 in DNA: TGCGCCAGCAGCCAAGACCGGGACAGAAGTACCTACGAGCAGTACTTC. Protein sequence: CASSQDRDRSTYEQYF.

This chain joins TRBV25-1 and TRBJ2-1; tentatively, D is TRBD1 or TRBD2 (6 bases each). Germline V gene lookup returns CDR1 MGHDK and CDR2 SYGVNS. CDR3 length: 13 residues. Trimming pared 4 bases from V and 11 bases from J, leaving 15 bases between. CDR3 nucleotide sequence: TGTGCCAGCAGTGGGCGGGACACGGGGAAGCAGTTCTTC. Its protein is CASSGRDTGKQFF.

The chain has TRBV9 and TRBJ1-1; D not resolved. Trimming took 7 bases from V and 11 from J, leaving 24 bases between them. Per the germline V gene, CDR1 is SGDLS and CDR2 is YYNGEE. This CDR3 is 14 amino acids long. This CDR3 is CASRRDPGSIEAFF. DNA of the CDR3: TGTGCCAGCCGACGGGATCCGGGATCTATAGAGGCTTTCTTT.

DNA for the CDR3: TGTGCCAGCAGCGTAGGTTGGGGCTCCACCTCGGGGGAGCAGTACTTC. Protein sequence: CASSVGWGSTSGEQYF. This chain links TRBV9 with TRBJ2-7; possibly TRBD1 or TRBD2 for D (5 bases each). The CDR3 has 16 residues. The germline V gene has CDR1 SGDLS and CDR2 YYNGEE. V dropped 0 bases and J dropped 7 bases, with 20 bases sitting between them. Complete variable domain (other parts from reference TRBV9 and TRBJ2-7): DSGVTQTPKHLITATGQRVTLRCSPRSGDLSVYWYQQSLDQGLQFLIQYYNGEERAKGNILERFSAQQFPDLHSELNLSSLELGDSALYFCASSVGWGSTSGEQYFGPGTRLTVT.

The J gene is TRBJ2-2, the V gene TRBV7-9; TRBD1 matches 7 bases. From germline, CDR1 is SEHNR and CDR2 FQNEAQ (reference sequence). With 1 base clipped from V and 1 base from J, the junction kept 12 bases outside the gene matches. CDR3 size: 19 residues. The CDR3 nucleotides read TGTGCCAGCAGCTTAGTCTTCTACAGGGGAGCAAAGAACACCGGGGAGCTGTTTTTT. It yields the protein CASSLVFYRGAKNTGELFF.

The chain carries TRBV6-5 and TRBJ1-6; D is uncertain. Germline V gene lookup returns CDR1 MNHEY and CDR2 SVGAGI. V lost 6 bases, J lost 0 bases, and 3 bases lay in between. There are 13 residues in the CDR3. Here the CDR3 DNA reads TGTGCCAGCAGGAGCTCCTATAATTCACCCCTCCACTTT. It translates to CASRSSYNSPLHF.

The genes are TRBV6-5 and TRBJ1-5, with no clear D. This CDR3 contains 15 residues. The germline gives CDR1 MNHEY, CDR2 SVGAGI. V was clipped by 6 bases and J by 5 bases, with 17 bases between them. The DNA for the CDR3 is TGTGCCAGCAGAACAGACACCGGAGGTTATCAGCCCCAGCATTTT. Its translation is CASRTDTGGYQPQHF.

The rearrangement uses TRBV6-5 and TRBJ2-7, with D perhaps being TRBD1 or TRBD2 (5 bases each). The germline V and J ends were trimmed by 2 bases and 3 bases, with 14 bases remaining between them. The CDR3 runs 15 residues. From germline, CDR1 is MNHEY and CDR2 SVGAGI. The CDR3 reads CASSYDSGIVYEQYF. The CDR3 DNA reads TGTGCCAGCAGTTACGACAGCGGAATAGTCTACGAGCAGTACTTC.

The chain recombines TRBV7-3 with TRBJ1-2; 8 positions agree with TRBD1. CDR1 SGHTA and CDR2 FQGTGA come from the germline V gene. The trim removed 8 bases at V and 5 bases at J, leaving 7 bases unmatched. The CDR3 totals 13 residues. The CDR3 sequence is CASSDREGYGYTF. The DNA of the CDR3 is TGTGCCAGCTCGGACAGGGAGGGATATGGCTACACCTTC. Full variable domain (missing parts from reference TRBV7-3 and TRBJ1-2): GAGVSQTPSNKVTEKGKYVELRCDPISGHTALYWYRQSLGQGPEFLIYFQGTGAADDSGLPNDRFFAVRPEGSVSTLKIQRTERGDSAVYLCASSDREGYGYTFGSGTRLTVV.

The gene calls are TRBV7-9 and TRBJ2-2; a weak D match, TRBD2 (6 bases). The V end lost 1 base, the J end lost 3 bases, and 12 bases lay between the germline ends. Germline V CDR1 and CDR2: SEHNR, FQNEAQ (reference sequence). The CDR3 is made up of 16 amino acids. CDR3 residues: CASSLGLGFYTGELFF. In DNA, the CDR3 is TGTGCCAGCAGCTTAGGACTAGGATTCTACACCGGGGAGCTGTTTTTT.

The CDR3 nucleotides read TGTGCCAGTACTAATGACAGGGCGGATCAGCCCCAGCATTTT. Its translation: CASTNDRADQPQHF. This rearrangement joins TRBV19 to TRBJ1-5; 7 bases align to TRBD1. This CDR3 region has 14 residues. With V trimmed by 7 bases and J by 5 bases, 8 bases remained unmatched. Germline V gene data show CDR1 as LNHDA and CDR2 as SQIVND (reference sequence).

The chain is built from TRBV5-1 and TRBJ1-5; D is ambiguous. The CDR3 extends over 15 amino acids. The V end lost 4 bases, the J end lost 6 bases, and 17 bases lay between the germline ends. Germline assignment: CDR1 SGHRS and CDR2 YFSETQ. This CDR3 is CASSKGGEGAQPQHF. In DNA, the CDR3 is TGCGCCAGCAGCAAGGGAGGTGAGGGCGCTCAGCCCCAGCATTTT.

This rearrangement joins TRBV6-4 to TRBJ2-1, with TRBD2 identical over 8 bases. The CDR3 totals 15 residues. Germline V lookup: CDR1 MRHNA, CDR2 SNTAGT. The ends lost 4 bases at V and 9 bases at J; junction bases unmatched: 11. CDR3 region: CASSVGQREKSEQFF. The CDR3 nucleotides are TGTGCCAGCAGTGTCGGCCAGCGGGAGAAGAGTGAGCAGTTCTTC.